These 31 T cell receptor beta chains originate from one sample sequenced in a study of T cells in Graves' hyperthyroidism and ophthalmopathy. The source material, RNA transcripts, was used to amplify TCR beta CDR3 regions. With the HTBI primer set, the TCR CDR3 went through a first round of RT-PCR. Using its own MiXCR run on the multiplex PCR reads, TCRdb lists one record per CDR3 protein. The table lists under 350,000 distinct CDR3 sequences, about 20% of them singletons. The specimen was blood. These TCRs come from a woman aged 45-65 years with Graves' hyperthyroidism.

This clonotype was recorded many times. V gene TRBV11-2 combines with J gene TRBJ2-3; D call uncertain. Germline CDR1 reads SGHAT; CDR2 reads FQNNGV. The V end lost 3 bases, the J end lost 4 bases, and 5 bases lay between the germline ends. The CDR3 contains 12 residues. CDR3 sequence reads: CASSFSPDTQYF. The CDR3 DNA is TGTGCCAGCAGCTTTAGTCCAGATACGCAGTATTTT.

As for this clonotype: A read error is possible here, since a much larger clone lies one base away. Given the absence of the conserved phenylalanine or tryptophan at the CDR3 end, a read error is likely. J is TRBJ1-1 and V is TRBV5-1; weak D call: TRBD1 (6 bases). The CDR3 runs 15 residues. Between the trimmed V and J ends, which lost 0 bases and 1 base, there was a span of 10 bases. CDR1 and CDR2 (germline): SGHRS, YFSETQ. The CDR3 sequence: CASSLVAGANTEAFL. The CDR3 DNA reads TGCGCCAGCAGCTTGGTGGCAGGGGCGAACACTGAAGCTTTCTTG.

The chain links TRBV7-8 to TRBJ2-5; maybe TRBD2 (6 bases). The end of the DNA aligns better with TRBJ2-1, so the J call may be wrong. Germline V CDR1 and CDR2: SGHVS, FQNEAQ. CDR3 size: 14 residues. CDR3: CASSLGGLRETQFF. The CDR3 nucleotides are TGTGCCAGCAGCTTAGGGGGACTTAGAGAGACCCAGTTCTTC.

The sample holds a few counts of this clonotype. The rearrangement links TRBV18 to TRBJ1-1, with D hard to call. Trimming stripped 2 bases from V and 4 bases from J, with 17 bases between. CDR1 and CDR2 from the germline V gene are KGHSH and LQKENI. The CDR3 spans 16 residues. The CDR3 coding sequence is TGTGCCAGCTCACCAATGGAGATCCTTAAAGGCACTGAAGCTTTCTTT. It specifies CASSPMEILKGTEAFF.

A few counts support this clonotype. This chain links TRBV5-5 with TRBJ2-7; no reliable D call. The germline CDR1 and CDR2 sequences are SGHKS and YYEKEE (reference sequence). This CDR3 has 15 residues. V lost 3 bases and J 2 bases, leaving 15 bases between the germline ends. The CDR3 DNA follows: TGTGCCAGCAGCTCTATCCCGCGGAAAACCTACGAGCAGTACTTC. Translated: CASSSIPRKTYEQYF.

This clonotype has a count of ten or more. The chain employs TRBV15 and TRBJ1-1; D is perhaps TRBD1 (5 bases). Trimming stripped 1 base from V and 5 bases from J, with 11 bases between. The CDR3 extends over 14 amino acids. Germline V gene data show CDR1 as LNHNV and CDR2 as YYDKDF (reference sequence). The CDR3 DNA follows: TGTGCCACCAGCAGAGTGGGGGGAGGGACTGAAGCTTTCTTT. Translation gives CATSRVGGGTEAFF.

This clonotype was counted at least ten times. The chain has TRBV2 and TRBJ2-6; possibly TRBD1 for D (6 bases). Looked up from germline, CDR1 is SNHLY and CDR2 is FYNNEI. V was shortened by 6 bases and J by 3 bases, with 9 bases between the two germline ends. The CDR3 spans 14 residues. CDR3 region: CASRQGFGANVLTF. CDR3 DNA: TGTGCCAGCAGGCAGGGGTTTGGGGCCAACGTCCTGACTTTC.

This clonotype was seen many times. The rearrangement joins TRBV18 to TRBJ2-5, with a tentative D call TRBD1 (6 bases). CDR3 length: 13 amino acids. V lost 0 bases to trimming and J lost 4 bases, with 6 bases between them. CDR1 KGHSH and CDR2 LQKENI come from the germline V gene. The CDR3 bases are TGTGCCAGCTCACCACCGACAGGAGAGACCCAGTACTTC. Its translation is CASSPPTGETQYF.

CDR3 in DNA: TGTGCCAGCAGCGTAGGCCTAGCGAGTTCCTACGAGCAGTACTTC. Amino acids: CASSVGLASSYEQYF. The rearrangement uses TRBV9 and TRBJ2-7; maybe TRBD2 (6 bases). In germline, CDR1 is SGDLS, CDR2 YYNGEE. CDR3 length: 15 residues. V was trimmed by 0 bases and J by 1 base, leaving 11 bases between them. Full variable domain (remainder filled in from reference TRBV9 and TRBJ2-7): DSGVTQTPKHLITATGQRVTLRCSPRSGDLSVYWYQQSLDQGLQFLIQYYNGEERAKGNILERFSAQQFPDLHSELNLSSLELGDSALYFCASSVGLASSYEQYFGPGTRLTVT.

This clonotype was seen many times. CDR3: CASSQQTRPKETQYF. CDR3 nucleotide sequence: TGTGCCAGCAGCCAACAGACTAGGCCGAAAGAGACCCAGTACTTC. The rearrangement joins TRBV3-1 to TRBJ2-5; a possible D gene is TRBD2 (6 bases). Germline CDR1 is LGHDT and CDR2 is YNNKEL (reference sequence). CDR3 length: 15 amino acids. Trimming left V 2 bases short and J 3 bases short, with 13 bases between.

The chain uses TRBV6-1 and TRBJ2-1; 12 bases line up with TRBD2. Trimming at V came to 5 bases and at J to 7 bases, leaving 6 bases not matched to a gene. CDR3 length: 15 residues. Germline loops: CDR1 MNHNS, CDR2 SASEGT. The CDR3 protein is CASSPLAGGLNEQFF. The CDR3 DNA reads TGTGCCAGCAGTCCCCTAGCGGGAGGGCTGAATGAGCAGTTCTTC.

The chain combines TRBV19 with TRBJ2-1; TRBD2 matches at 7 bases. Germline V gene lookup returns CDR1 LNHDA and CDR2 SQIVND (reference sequence). The CDR3 contains 15 residues. Trimming cost V 3 bases and J 3 bases; bases outside gene matches: 5. CDR3 sequence (DNA): TGTGCCAGTAGTATCGGGCTAGCGGACTACAATGAGCAGTTCTTC. Protein product: CASSIGLADYNEQFF.

This clonotype showed up just a few times. The chain has TRBV7-3 and TRBJ2-1; D may be TRBD1 (5 bases). Deletions cut 3 bases from V and 4 bases from J, with 13 bases between. The CDR3 extends over 15 amino acids. The V gene's germline CDR1 is SGHTA and CDR2 FQGTGA. CDR3 in amino acids: CASSFRGDSYNEQFF. In nucleotides, the CDR3 is TGTGCCAGCAGCTTCAGAGGAGACAGTTACAATGAGCAGTTCTTC.

This clonotype has a handful of counts. The rearrangement joins TRBV20-1 to TRBJ2-6; D unclear. V dropped 5 bases and J dropped 4 bases, with 9 bases sitting between them. Germline V gives CDR1 DFQATT, CDR2 SNEGSKA (reference sequence). This CDR3 is built from 13 residues. This CDR3 reads CSASDLGANVLTF. CDR3 DNA: TGCAGTGCTTCCGATTTGGGGGCCAACGTCCTGACTTTC.

This clonotype was seen more than once but under ten times. The chain couples TRBV6-2 or TRBV6-3 to TRBJ2-5; weak D call: TRBD2 (6 bases). CDR3 size: 13 residues. The V end was cut by 2 bases, the J end by 5 bases, with 9 bases between. The V gene's germline CDR1 is MNHEY and CDR2 SVGEGT. The CDR3 is CASSYVEGETQYF. As DNA, the CDR3 is TGTGCCAGCAGTTACGTGGAGGGCGAGACCCAGTACTTC.

This chain links TRBV28 with TRBJ1-4, with D possibly being TRBD1 (6 bases). The CDR3 is 14 residues long. Per the germline V gene, CDR1 is MDHEN and CDR2 is SYDVKM. V was shortened by 6 bases and J by 8 bases, with 16 bases between the two germline ends. CDR3 coding DNA: TGTGCCAGCAGCCGAACCGGGGGGCGGGAAAAACTGTTTTTT. It codes for CASSRTGGREKLFF.

This clonotype was seen many times. V and J are TRBV29-1 and TRBJ2-5, with 9 bases identical to TRBD1. With V trimmed by 7 bases and J by 1 base, 7 bases remained unmatched. The CDR3 is made up of 14 amino acids. From germline, CDR1 is SQVTM and CDR2 ANQGSEA. This CDR3 is CSDGGQGLQETQYF. CDR3 nucleotides: TGCAGCGATGGAGGACAGGGGCTCCAAGAGACCCAGTACTTC. Together with reference TRBV29-1 and TRBJ2-5, the CDR3 gives the full variable domain: SAVISQKPSRDICQRGTSLTIQCQVDSQVTMMFWYRQQPGQSLTLIATANQGSEATYESGFVIDKFPISRPNLTFSTLTVSNMSPEDSSIYLCSDGGQGLQETQYFGPGTRLLVL.

V usage is TRBV5-1 and J usage is TRBJ2-1, with D perhaps matching TRBD1 (5 bases). The V end lost 1 base, the J end lost 3 bases, and 20 bases lay between the germline ends. The CDR3 runs 18 residues. Looked up from germline, CDR1 is SGHRS and CDR2 is YFSETQ. CDR3 residues: CASSLNARENTNYNEQFF. The DNA of the CDR3 is TGCGCCAGCAGCTTGAACGCCAGGGAAAATACTAACTACAATGAGCAGTTCTTC.

Turning to this clonotype: Given a much more abundant clone one base away, this may be a read error. The V and J genes are TRBV13 and TRBJ1-2; D is perhaps TRBD1 (5 bases). From germline, CDR1 is PRHDT and CDR2 FYEKMQ (reference sequence). V dropped 6 bases and J dropped 4 bases, with 12 bases sitting between them. This CDR3 contains 13 residues. CDR3 in amino acids: CASRLGGSYGYTF. The CDR3 nucleotides read TGTGCCAGCAGGCTCGGGGGGTCCTATGGCTACACCTTC. Using reference TRBV13 and TRBJ1-2 for the parts outside the CDR3, the full variable domain is AAGVIQSPRHLIKEKRETATLKCYPIPRHDTVYWYQQGPGQDPQFLISFYEKMQSDKGSIPDRFSAQQFSDYHSELNMSSLELGDSALYFCASRLGGSYGYTFGSGTRLTVV.

This clonotype was seen at least ten times. The rearrangement links TRBV10-3 to TRBJ1-2, with 7 bases matching TRBD1. The V segment lost 6 bases and the J segment 7 bases; nucleotides outside the gene matches: 8. There are 13 residues in the CDR3. Germline loops: CDR1 ENHRY, CDR2 SYGVKD. The CDR3 DNA sequence: TGTGCCATCAGACTCGACAGGGAGGGTGGCTACACCTTC. Protein sequence: CAIRLDREGGYTF.

This clonotype was observed many times. This rearrangement joins TRBV11-2 to TRBJ2-3; D may be TRBD2 (6 bases). Germline V gene data show CDR1 as SGHAT and CDR2 as FQNNGV. The length of the CDR3 is 17 residues. Trimming stripped 1 base from V and 2 bases from J, with 16 bases between. The CDR3 coding sequence is TGTGCCAGCAGCTTAGGGGGTGGGCGGGGTGACACAGATACGCAGTATTTT. This codes for CASSLGGGRGDTDTQYF. Looking up the rest from reference TRBV11-2 and TRBJ2-3 gives the full variable domain: EAGVAQSPRYKIIEKRQSVAFWCNPISGHATLYWYQQILGQGPKLLIQFQNNGVVDDSQLPKDRFSAERLKGVDSTLKIQPAKLEDSAVYLCASSLGGGRGDTDTQYFGPGTRLTVL.

In this sample, this clonotype turned up many times. This sequence joins TRBV5-8 and TRBJ2-1, with D hard to call. The V gene lost 2 bases and the J gene lost 6 bases, with 0 bases spanning the gap. CDR1 and CDR2 from the germline V gene are SGHTS and YDEGEE. This CDR3 is 10 amino acids long. CDR3 amino acids: CASSFNEQFF. The CDR3 DNA sequence: TGTGCCAGCAGCTTCAATGAGCAGTTCTTC.

The V gene is TRBV7-9, the J gene TRBJ2-1, with D hard to call. The CDR3 contains 14 residues. V shed 1 base and J shed 5 bases, with 9 bases lying between them. Germline CDR1 is SEHNR and CDR2 is FQNEAQ (reference sequence). CDR3 coding DNA: TGTGCCAGCAGCTTAGGTTTAGGCAACAATGAGCAGTTCTTC. Encoded protein: CASSLGLGNNEQFF.

Ten or more counts support this clonotype. The chain employs TRBV7-9 and TRBJ2-1, with D unclear. From germline, CDR1 is SEHNR and CDR2 FQNEAQ (reference sequence). With 3 bases removed from V and 7 bases from J, the gap between germline ends came to 7 bases. This CDR3 has 12 residues. The CDR3 sequence: CASSFPTNEQFF. CDR3 DNA: TGTGCCAGCAGCTTTCCCACAAATGAGCAGTTCTTC.

A few counts support this clonotype. The V and J genes are TRBV7-3 and TRBJ2-2; D gene unclear. CDR3 length equals 16 residues. Germline-derived CDR1 and CDR2 are SGHTA and FQGTGA. V was clipped by 1 base and J by 4 bases, with 13 bases between them. CDR3 residues: CASSLSSGPSTGELFF. As DNA, the CDR3 is TGTGCCAGCAGCTTAAGCTCCGGACCTTCCACCGGGGAGCTGTTTTTT.

This clonotype was detected many times. This chain connects TRBV6-8 to TRBJ2-1; 10 bases are shared with TRBD2. Germline CDR1 reads MNHGY; CDR2 reads SAAAGT. This CDR3 has 15 amino acids. The trim removed 7 bases at V and 5 bases at J, leaving 8 bases unmatched. CDR3 coding DNA: TGTGCCAGCATTCGCCTAGCGGGAGTCCACAATGAGCAGTTCTTC. This encodes CASIRLAGVHNEQFF.

This clonotype occurred a few times. The V gene is TRBV2, the J gene TRBJ2-4; 10 positions match TRBD1. V dropped 5 bases and J dropped 6; count of bases not matched to a gene: 4. This CDR3 comprises 14 residues. The germline V gene encodes CDR1 SNHLY and CDR2 FYNNEI. This chain's CDR3 is CASSTGQGTNIQYF. CDR3 nucleotide sequence: TGTGCCAGCAGTACGGGACAGGGGACAAACATTCAGTACTTC.

With regard to this clonotype: A much larger clone lies a single base off, so this may be a read error. The chain joins TRBV18 to TRBJ2-5; no firm D call. CDR3 length equals 14 residues. From germline, CDR1 is KGHSH and CDR2 LQKENI. V was pared by 4 bases and J by 0 bases, with 9 bases between. The CDR3, as DNA: TGTGCCAGCTCACATGGACGCGACCAAGAGACCCAGTACTTC. Its translation is CASSHGRDQETQYF.

The table lists this clonotype with many counts. This chain joins TRBV6-2 or TRBV6-3 and TRBJ1-5, with D possibly matching TRBD1 (5 bases). Looked up from germline, CDR1 is MNHEY and CDR2 is SVGEGT. CDR3 length equals 16 residues. Deletions cut 5 bases from V and 0 bases from J, with 14 bases between. The CDR3 DNA reads as TGTGCCAGCAGTAAACAGGCACAGGTTAGCAATCAGCCCCAGCATTTT. Residues: CASSKQAQVSNQPQHF.

This clonotype showed up many times. The chain links TRBV30 to TRBJ1-1; 9 bases are a match to TRBD1. CDR1 is GTSNPN and CDR2 is SVGIG in the germline V gene (reference sequence). J gave up 4 bases and V 3 bases, and 9 bases lay outside the gene matches. This CDR3 is built from 15 residues. The CDR3, as DNA: TGTGCCTGGAGCCCGGGACAGGGAACGGCCACTGAAGCTTTCTTT. Its protein product is CAWSPGQGTATEAFF.

As concerns this clonotype: One end of the junction varies from germline; a read error may be responsible. The rearrangement links TRBV5-1 to TRBJ2-7; D is uncertain. The germline CDR1 and CDR2 sequences are SGHRS and YFSETQ. The CDR3 consists of 11 residues. CDR3 sequence (DNA): TGCGCCGGCAGCTCATCCTACGAGCAGTACTTC. It specifies CAGSSSYEQYF.